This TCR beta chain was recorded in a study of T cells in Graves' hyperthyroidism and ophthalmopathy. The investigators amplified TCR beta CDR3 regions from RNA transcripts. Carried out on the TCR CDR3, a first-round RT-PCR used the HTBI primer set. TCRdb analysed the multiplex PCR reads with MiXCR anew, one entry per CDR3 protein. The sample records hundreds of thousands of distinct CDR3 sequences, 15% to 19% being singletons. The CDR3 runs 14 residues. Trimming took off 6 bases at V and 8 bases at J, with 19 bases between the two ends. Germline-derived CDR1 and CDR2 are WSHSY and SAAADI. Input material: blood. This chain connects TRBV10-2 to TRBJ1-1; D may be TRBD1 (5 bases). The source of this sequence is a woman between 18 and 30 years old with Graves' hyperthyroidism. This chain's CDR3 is CASSPKNRGAEAFF. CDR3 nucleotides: TGCGCCAGCAGCCCAAAAAACCGTGGGGCAGAAGCTTTCTTT.